This entry describes one T cell receptor beta chain. Germline lookup yields CDR1 SGHTA and CDR2 FQGNSA. The junction had 3 bases not matched to a gene; V was cut back by 2 bases and J by 0 bases. The CDR3 loop spans 16 amino acids. Thyroid surgery took place with no prior treatment in any patient. Study processing details: What underpinned the distant-metastasis classifier for papillary thyroid cancer was the set of CDR3 differences across clinicopathological groups. Using MiXCR, TCRdb reanalyzed the PCR reads. Clone size and V and J calls follow TCRdb, not the original study. The profile shows about 43,000 clones, around 3.1% of them singletons. This sample is drawn from a study of metastatic and nonmetastatic thyroid tumors.

The clonotype was recovered from a female donor with papillary thyroid cancer or a benign thyroid nodule (not recorded which). Some clones in this sample may be carry-over from other donors' samples. The sequenced sample consisted of blood. This chain connects TRBV7-2 to TRBJ1-3; TRBD1 matches at 8 bases. In DNA, the CDR3 is TGTGCCAGCAGCTTATCAGGGGGCGTCTCTGGAAACACCATATATTTT. Protein product: CASSLSGGVSGNTIYF.